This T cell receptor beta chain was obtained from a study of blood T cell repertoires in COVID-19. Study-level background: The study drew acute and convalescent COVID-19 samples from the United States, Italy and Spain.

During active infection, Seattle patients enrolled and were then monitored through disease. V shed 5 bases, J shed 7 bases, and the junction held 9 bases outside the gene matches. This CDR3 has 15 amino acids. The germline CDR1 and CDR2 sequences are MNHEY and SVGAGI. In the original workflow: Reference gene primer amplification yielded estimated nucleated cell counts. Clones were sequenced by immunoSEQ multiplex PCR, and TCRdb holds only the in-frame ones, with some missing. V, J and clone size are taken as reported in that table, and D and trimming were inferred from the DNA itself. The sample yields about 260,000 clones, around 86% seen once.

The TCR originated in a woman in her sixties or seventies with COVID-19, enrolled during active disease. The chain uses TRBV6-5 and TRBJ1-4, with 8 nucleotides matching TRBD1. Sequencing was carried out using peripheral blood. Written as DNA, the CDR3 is TGTGCCAGCAGTCCCCAGGGGGCGCAAAGTGAAAAACTGTTTTTT. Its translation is CASSPQGAQSEKLFF.